This T cell receptor (beta chain) was identified during a study of T cell changes during pregnancy in multiple sclerosis. Assay used: immunoSEQ multiplex PCR; TCRdb lists only in-frame clones, some missing. The sample has just under 80,000 clones, about 93% seen once. V was pared by 4 bases and J by 6 bases, with 10 bases of the junction left unmatched. The germline V gene encodes CDR1 MNHEY and CDR2 SVGAGI. This CDR3 contains 16 residues. This rearrangement joins TRBV6-5 to TRBJ2-1; TRBD2 matches at 9 bases. The clonotype originates from a female donor with multiple sclerosis, enrolled in a pregnancy study. Sequenced material: peripheral blood, taken in the first trimester of pregnancy. CDR3 coding DNA: TGTGCCAGCAGTTCCCTAGCGGGGTCCGGTCGCAATGAGCAGTTCTTC. Translating it yields CASSSLAGSGRNEQFF.